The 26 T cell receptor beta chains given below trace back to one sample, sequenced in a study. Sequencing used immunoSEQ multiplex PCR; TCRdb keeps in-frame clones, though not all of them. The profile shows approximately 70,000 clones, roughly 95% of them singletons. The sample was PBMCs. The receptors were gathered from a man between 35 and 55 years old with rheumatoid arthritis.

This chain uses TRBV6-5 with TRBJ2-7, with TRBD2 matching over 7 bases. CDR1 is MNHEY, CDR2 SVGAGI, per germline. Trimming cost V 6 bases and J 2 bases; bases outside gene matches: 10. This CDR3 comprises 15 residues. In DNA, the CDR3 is TGTGCCAGCAGCCCGAAGGGGCGGGGGACCTACGAGCAGTACTTC. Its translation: CASSPKGRGTYEQYF.

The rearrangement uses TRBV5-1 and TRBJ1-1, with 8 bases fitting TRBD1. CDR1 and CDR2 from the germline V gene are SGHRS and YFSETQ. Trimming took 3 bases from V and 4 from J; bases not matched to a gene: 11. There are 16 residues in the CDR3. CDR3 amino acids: CASSSTTGQGGTEAFF. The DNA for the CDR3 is TGCGCCAGCAGCTCAACCACAGGACAGGGTGGCACTGAAGCTTTCTTT.

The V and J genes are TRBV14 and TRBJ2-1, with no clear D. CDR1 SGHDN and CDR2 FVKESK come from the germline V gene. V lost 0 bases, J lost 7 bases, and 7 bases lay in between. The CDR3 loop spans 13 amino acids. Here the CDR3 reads CASSQDGVNEQFF. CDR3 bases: TGTGCCAGCAGCCAAGATGGGGTTAATGAGCAGTTCTTC.

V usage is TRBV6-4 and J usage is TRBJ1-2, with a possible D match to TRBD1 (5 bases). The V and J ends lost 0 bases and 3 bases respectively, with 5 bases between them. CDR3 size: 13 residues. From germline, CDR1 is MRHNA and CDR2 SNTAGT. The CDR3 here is CASSDSQDYGYTF. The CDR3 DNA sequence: TGTGCCAGCAGTGACTCACAGGACTATGGCTACACCTTC.

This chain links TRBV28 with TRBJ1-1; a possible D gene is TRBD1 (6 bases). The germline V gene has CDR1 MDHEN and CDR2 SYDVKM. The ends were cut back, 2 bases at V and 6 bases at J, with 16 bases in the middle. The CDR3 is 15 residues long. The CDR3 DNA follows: TGTGCCAGCAGTTTAGGGGGACATAAGGAGGCTGAAGCTTTCTTT. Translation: CASSLGGHKEAEAFF.

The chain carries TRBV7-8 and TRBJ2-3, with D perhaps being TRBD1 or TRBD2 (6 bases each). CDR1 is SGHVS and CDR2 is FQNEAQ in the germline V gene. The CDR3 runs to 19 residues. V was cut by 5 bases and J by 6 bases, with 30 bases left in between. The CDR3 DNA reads TGTGCCAGCAGCCACCCCTCAGTCCCCGGGACGGGGGCCGGGGATACGCAGTATTTT. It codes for CASSHPSVPGTGAGDTQYF. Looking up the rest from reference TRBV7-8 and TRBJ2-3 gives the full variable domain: GAGVSQSPRYKVAKRGQDVALRCDPISGHVSLFWYQQALGQGPEFLTYFQNEAQLDKSGLPSDRFFAERPEGSVSTLKIQRTQQEDSAVYLCASSHPSVPGTGAGDTQYFGPGTRLTVL.

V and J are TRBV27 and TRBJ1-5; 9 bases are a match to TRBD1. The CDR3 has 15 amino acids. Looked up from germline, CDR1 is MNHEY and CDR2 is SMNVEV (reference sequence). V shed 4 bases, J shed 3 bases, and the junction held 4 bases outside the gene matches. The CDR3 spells CASSSGTGNNQPQHF. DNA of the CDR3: TGTGCCAGCAGTTCCGGGACAGGGAACAATCAGCCCCAGCATTTT.

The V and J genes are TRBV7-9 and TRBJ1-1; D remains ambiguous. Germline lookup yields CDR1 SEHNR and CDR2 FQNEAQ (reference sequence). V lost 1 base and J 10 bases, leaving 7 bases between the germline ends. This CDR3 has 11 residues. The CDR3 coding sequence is TGTGCCAGCAGCTTAGTCTCCGGAGCTTTCTTT. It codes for CASSLVSGAFF.

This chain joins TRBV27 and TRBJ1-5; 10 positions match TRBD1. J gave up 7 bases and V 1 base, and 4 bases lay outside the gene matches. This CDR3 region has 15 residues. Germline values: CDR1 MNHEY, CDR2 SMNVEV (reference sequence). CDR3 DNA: TGTGCCAGCAGTTTATTGTGGACAGGGGGACAGCCCCAGCATTTT. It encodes CASSLLWTGGQPQHF.

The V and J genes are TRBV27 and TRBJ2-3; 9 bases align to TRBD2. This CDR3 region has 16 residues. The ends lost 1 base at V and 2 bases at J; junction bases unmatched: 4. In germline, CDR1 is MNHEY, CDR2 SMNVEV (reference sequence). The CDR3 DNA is TGTGCCAGCAGTTTATGGGGCGGGGGGGTCACAGATACGCAGTATTTT. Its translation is CASSLWGGGVTDTQYF.

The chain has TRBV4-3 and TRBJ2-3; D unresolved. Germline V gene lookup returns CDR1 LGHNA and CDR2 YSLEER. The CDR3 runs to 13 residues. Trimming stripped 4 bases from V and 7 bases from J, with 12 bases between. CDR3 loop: CASSPLRGYTQYF. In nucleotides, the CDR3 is TGCGCCAGCAGCCCCCTCCGAGGCTATACGCAGTATTTT.

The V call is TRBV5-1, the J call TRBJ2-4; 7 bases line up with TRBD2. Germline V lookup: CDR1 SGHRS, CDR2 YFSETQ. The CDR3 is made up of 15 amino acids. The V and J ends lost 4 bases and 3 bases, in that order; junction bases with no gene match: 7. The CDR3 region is CASSGDRDYKNIQYF. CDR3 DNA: TGCGCCAGCAGCGGAGACCGGGACTACAAAAACATTCAGTACTTC.

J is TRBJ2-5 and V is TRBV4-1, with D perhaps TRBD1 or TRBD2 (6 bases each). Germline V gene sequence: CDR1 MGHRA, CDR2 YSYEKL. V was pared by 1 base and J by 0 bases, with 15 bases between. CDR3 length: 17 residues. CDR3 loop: CASSQGRGAGYQETQYF. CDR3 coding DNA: TGCGCCAGCAGCCAAGGGAGGGGGGCAGGGTACCAAGAGACCCAGTACTTC.

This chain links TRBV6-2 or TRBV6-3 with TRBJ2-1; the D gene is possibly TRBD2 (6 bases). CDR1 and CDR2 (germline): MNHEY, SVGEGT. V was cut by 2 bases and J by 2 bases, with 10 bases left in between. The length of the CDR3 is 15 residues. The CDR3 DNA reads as TGTGCCAGCAGTTACGGTAGCGGTACCTACAATGAGCAGTTCTTC. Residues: CASSYGSGTYNEQFF.

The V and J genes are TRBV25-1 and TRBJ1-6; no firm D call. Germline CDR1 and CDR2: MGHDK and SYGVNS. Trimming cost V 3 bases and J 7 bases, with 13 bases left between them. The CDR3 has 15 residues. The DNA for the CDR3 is TGTGCCAGCAGTGAGGGAGGAGGTCGAAATTCACCCCTCCACTTT. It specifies CASSEGGGRNSPLHF.

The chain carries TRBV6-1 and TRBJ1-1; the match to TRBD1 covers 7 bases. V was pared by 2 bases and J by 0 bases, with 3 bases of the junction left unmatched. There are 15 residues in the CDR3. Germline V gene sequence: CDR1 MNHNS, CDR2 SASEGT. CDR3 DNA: TGTGCCAGCAGTGAAAGGGGACAGATGAACACTGAAGCTTTCTTT. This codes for CASSERGQMNTEAFF.

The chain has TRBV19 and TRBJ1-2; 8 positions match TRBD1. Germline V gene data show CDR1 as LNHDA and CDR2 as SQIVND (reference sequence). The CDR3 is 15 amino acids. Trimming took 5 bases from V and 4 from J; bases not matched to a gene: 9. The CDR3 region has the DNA TGTGCCAGTAGTGGAGGACAGGGACCTTCCTATGGCTACACCTTC. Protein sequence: CASSGGQGPSYGYTF. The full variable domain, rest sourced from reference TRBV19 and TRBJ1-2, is DGGITQSPKYLFRKEGQNVTLSCEQNLNHDAMYWYRQDPGQGLRLIYYSQIVNDFQKGDIAEGYSVSREKKESFPLTVTSAQKNPTAFYLCASSGGQGPSYGYTFGSGTRLTVV.

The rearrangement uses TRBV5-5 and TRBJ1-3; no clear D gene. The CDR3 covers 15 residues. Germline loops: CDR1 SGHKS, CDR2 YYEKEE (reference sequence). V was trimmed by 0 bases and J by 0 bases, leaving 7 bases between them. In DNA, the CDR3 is TGTGCCAGCAGCTTGGACCTAAACTCTGGAAACACCATATATTTT. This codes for CASSLDLNSGNTIYF. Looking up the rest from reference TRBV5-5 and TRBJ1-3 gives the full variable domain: DAGVTQSPTHLIKTRGQQVTLRCSPISGHKSVSWYQQVLGQGPQFIFQYYEKEERGRGNFPDRFSARQFPNYSSELNVNALLLGDSALYLCASSLDLNSGNTIYFGEGSWLTVV.

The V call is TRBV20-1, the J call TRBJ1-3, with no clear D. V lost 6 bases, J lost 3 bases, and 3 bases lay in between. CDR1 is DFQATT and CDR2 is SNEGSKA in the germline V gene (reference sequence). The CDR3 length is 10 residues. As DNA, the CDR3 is TGCAGTGCCGTTGGAAACACCATATATTTT. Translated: CSAVGNTIYF.

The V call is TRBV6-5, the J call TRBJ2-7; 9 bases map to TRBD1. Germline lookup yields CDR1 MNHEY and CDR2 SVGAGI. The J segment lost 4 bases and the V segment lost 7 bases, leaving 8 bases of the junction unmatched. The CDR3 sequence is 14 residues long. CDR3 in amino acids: CASKNRGRTYEQYF. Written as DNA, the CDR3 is TGTGCCAGCAAAAACAGGGGGCGAACTTACGAGCAGTACTTC.

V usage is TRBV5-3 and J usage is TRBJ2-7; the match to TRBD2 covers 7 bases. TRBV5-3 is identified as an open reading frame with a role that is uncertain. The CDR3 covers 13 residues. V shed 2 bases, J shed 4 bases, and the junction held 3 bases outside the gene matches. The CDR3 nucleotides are TGTGCCAGAAGCTTTGGCGGGGGTTACGAGCAGTACTTC. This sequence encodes CARSFGGGYEQYF.

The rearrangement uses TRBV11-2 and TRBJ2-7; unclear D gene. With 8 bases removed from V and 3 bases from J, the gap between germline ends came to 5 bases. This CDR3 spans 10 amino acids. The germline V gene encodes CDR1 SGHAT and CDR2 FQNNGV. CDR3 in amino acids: CASFGYEQYF. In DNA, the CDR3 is TGTGCCAGCTTTGGCTACGAGCAGTACTTC.

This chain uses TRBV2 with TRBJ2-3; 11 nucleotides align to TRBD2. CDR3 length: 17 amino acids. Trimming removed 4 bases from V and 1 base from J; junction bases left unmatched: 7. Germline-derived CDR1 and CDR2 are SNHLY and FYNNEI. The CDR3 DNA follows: TGTGCCAGCAGTGTTGGGAGACTAGCGGGGCGCACAGATACGCAGTATTTT. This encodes CASSVGRLAGRTDTQYF. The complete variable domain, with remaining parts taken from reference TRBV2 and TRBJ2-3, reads EPEVTQTPSHQVTQMGQEVILRCVPISNHLYFYWYRQILGQKVEFLVSFYNNEISEKSEIFDDQFSVERPDGSNFTLKIRSTKLEDSAMYFCASSVGRLAGRTDTQYFGPGTRLTVL.

The CDR3 DNA is TGTGCCAGCAGCCAAGCAGGGGGCGCAACAGATACGCAGTATTTT. Protein product: CASSQAGGATDTQYF. This chain links TRBV3-1 (or the pseudogene TRBV3-2) with TRBJ2-3, with 8 bases matching TRBD1. This CDR3 comprises 15 residues. Germline V lookup: CDR1 LGHDT, CDR2 YNNKEL (reference sequence). After removal of 1 base from V and 3 bases from J, the junction contained 3 bases not matched to a gene.

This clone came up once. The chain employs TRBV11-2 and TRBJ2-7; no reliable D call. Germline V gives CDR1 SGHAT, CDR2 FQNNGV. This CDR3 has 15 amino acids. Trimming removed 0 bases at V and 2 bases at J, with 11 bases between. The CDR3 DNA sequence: TGTGCCAGCAGCTTAGATCATGTGGGGACCTACGAGCAGTACTTC. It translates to CASSLDHVGTYEQYF.

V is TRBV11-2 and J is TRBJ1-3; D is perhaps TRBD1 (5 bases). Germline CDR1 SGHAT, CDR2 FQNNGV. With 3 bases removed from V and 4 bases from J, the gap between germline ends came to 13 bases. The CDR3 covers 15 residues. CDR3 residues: CASSLDAGFGNTIYF. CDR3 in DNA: TGTGCCAGCAGCTTGGACGCAGGGTTCGGAAACACCATATATTTT.